This is a list of T cell receptor beta chains from one sample in a study of blood T cell repertoires in COVID-19. Only in-frame clones appear in the TCRdb table, and some are missing; sequencing was by immunoSEQ multiplex PCR. The sample yields about 160,000 clones, 85% seen once. The sequenced sample was peripheral blood. Receptor source: a woman aged 50 to 60 with COVID-19, enrolled during active disease. Each CDR3 is given with its conserved first and last residue. A D gene is named only where the DNA matches it firmly. A row's size may be missing; if present it is once, few, many or a size class.

j_call v_call d_call clone_size cdr3_nt cdr3_aa
TRBJ1-4 TRBV5-1 . . TGCGCCAGCAGCTTGGGGAGCTCTAATGAAAAACTGTTTTTT CASSLGSSNEKLFF
TRBJ2-1 TRBV9 TRBD1 . TGTGCCAGCAGCGTAGAGGAGACAGGGGTATCCTACAATGAGCAGTTCTTC CASSVEETGVSYNEQFF
TRBJ2-1 TRBV14 TRBD2 . TGTGCCAGCAGCTTTAAACTAGCGGGGGTCCGGAATGAGCAGTTCTTC CASSFKLAGVRNEQFF
TRBJ1-2 TRBV6-5 . . TGTGCCAGCAGGACGGACTATTCGCCCTATGGCTACACCTTC CASRTDYSPYGYTF
TRBJ2-2 TRBV5-1 . . TGCGCCAGCAACCCCGATGCACAGGGTGGGACCGGGGAGCTGTTTTTT CASNPDAQGGTGELFF
TRBJ2-1 TRBV7-2 . once TGTGCCAGCAGCTTAGAGGGGGGGCCGCACAATGAGCAGTTCTTC CASSLEGGPHNEQFF
TRBJ1-2 TRBV18 . . TGTGCCAGCTCACCAGACAGTACCTATGGCTACACCTTC CASSPDSTYGYTF
TRBJ2-1 TRBV18 . once TGTGCCAGCTCCGAGGTCTCCTACAATGAGCAGTTCTTC CASSEVSYNEQFF
TRBJ2-1 TRBV5-4 . . TGTGCCAGCTCGGCCCGACAGACGGGTGAGCAGTTCTTC CASSARQTGEQFF
TRBJ1-2 TRBV7-2 TRBD1 . TGTGCCAGCAGCCTGACCTTTGGGACAGGGGAATATGGCTACACCTTC CASSLTFGTGEYGYTF
TRBJ2-5 TRBV2 . . TGTGCCAGCAGTGTGGCTCCGTCCGAGACCCAGTACTTC CASSVAPSETQYF
TRBJ2-3 TRBV5-6 . . TGTGCCAGCAGCTTGGCTGGGACTAGCACAGATACGCAGTATTTT CASSLAGTSTDTQYF
TRBJ2-2 TRBV27 . . TGTGCCAGCAGTTGGGGACATCTCGGGGAGCTGTTTTTT CASSWGHLGELFF
TRBJ2-3 TRBV7-3 . . TGTGCCAGCAGCCCCGGGACTGCCGCTGTTTATACGCAGTATTTT CASSPGTAAVYTQYF
TRBJ2-7 TRBV3-1/TRBV3-2 . . TGTGCCAGCAGCCAAGATAGTGGGGGCAGTCCCTACGAGCAGTACTTC CASSQDSGGSPYEQYF
TRBJ1-1 TRBV28 . . TGTGCCAGCAGTTTATCAGGGGTTGCTGAAGCTTTCTTT CASSLSGVAEAFF
TRBJ2-2 TRBV5-1 TRBD2 . TGCGCCAGCAGCTTCGGACTAGCGGGGGCCCCTAACACCGGGGAGCTGTTTTTT CASSFGLAGAPNTGELFF
TRBJ2-5 TRBV5-4 . . TGTGCCAGCAGCTCCATAAGAGGGGGAGGGGGAGAGACCCAGTACTTC CASSSIRGGGGETQYF
TRBJ1-3 TRBV7-8 . . TGTGCCAGCAGCTTCAGCGGACAGAACACCATATATTTT CASSFSGQNTIYF
TRBJ1-1 TRBV19 TRBD1 . TGTGCCAGTACCGACAGGGGGTTTACTGAAGCTTTCTTT CASTDRGFTEAFF
TRBJ2-5 TRBV11-3 . . TGTGCCAGCAGCTTCCAGGGTGGGGAGACCCAGTACTTC CASSFQGGETQYF
TRBJ2-7 TRBV7-3 TRBD2 few TGTGCCAGCAGCTTAGGGACTAGCGGGTCCGAGCAGTACTTC CASSLGTSGSEQYF
TRBJ1-5 TRBV7-2 . . TGTGCCAGCAGCCCGGGGGGGAGCCAGCCCCAGCATTTT CASSPGGSQPQHF
TRBJ2-3 TRBV5-1 TRBD1 . TGCGCCAGCAGCCTTGGGACAGTAACAGATACGCAGTATTTT CASSLGTVTDTQYF
TRBJ2-5 TRBV13 TRBD2 . TGTGCCAGCAGCTTATGGAGACTAGCGGGGGGGTTAGAGACCCAGTACTTC CASSLWRLAGGLETQYF
TRBJ1-1 TRBV27 . . TGTGCCAGCAGTTTAGCGGGGAGGGGGGGCATATGGGACACTGAAGCTTTCTTT CASSLAGRGGIWDTEAFF
TRBJ1-2 TRBV7-2 . . TGTGCCAGCAGCTTAGACGCCCAGGCCTACTGGGGCTACACCTTC CASSLDAQAYWGYTF